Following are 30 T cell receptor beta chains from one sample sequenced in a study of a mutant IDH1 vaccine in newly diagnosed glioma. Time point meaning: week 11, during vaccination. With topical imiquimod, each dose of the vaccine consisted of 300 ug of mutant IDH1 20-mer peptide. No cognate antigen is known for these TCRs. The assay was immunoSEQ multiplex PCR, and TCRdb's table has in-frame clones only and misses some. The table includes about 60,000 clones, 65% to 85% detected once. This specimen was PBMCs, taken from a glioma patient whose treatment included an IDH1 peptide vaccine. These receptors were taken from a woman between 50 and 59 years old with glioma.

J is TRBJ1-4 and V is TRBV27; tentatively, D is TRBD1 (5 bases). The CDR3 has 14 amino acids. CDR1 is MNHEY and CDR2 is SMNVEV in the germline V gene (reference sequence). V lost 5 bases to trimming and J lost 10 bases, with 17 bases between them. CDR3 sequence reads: CASSTGGIAAKLFF. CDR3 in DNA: TGTGCCAGCAGTACAGGCGGGATAGCGGCAAAACTGTTTTTT.

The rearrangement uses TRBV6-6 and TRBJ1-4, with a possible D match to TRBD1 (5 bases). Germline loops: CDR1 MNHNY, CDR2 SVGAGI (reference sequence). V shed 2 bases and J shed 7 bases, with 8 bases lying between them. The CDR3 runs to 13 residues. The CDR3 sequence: CASSYRGSEKLFF. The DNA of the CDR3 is TGTGCCAGCAGTTACAGGGGCTCTGAAAAACTGTTTTTT.

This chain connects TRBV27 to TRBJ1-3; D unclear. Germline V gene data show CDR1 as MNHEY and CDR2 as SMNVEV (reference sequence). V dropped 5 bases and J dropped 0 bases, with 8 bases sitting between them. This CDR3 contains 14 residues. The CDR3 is CASSDGYSGNTIYF. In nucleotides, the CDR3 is TGTGCCAGCAGTGATGGATACTCTGGAAACACCATATATTTT.

The chain's CDR3 is CASSVDGQNQPQHF. The DNA of the CDR3 is TGTGCCAGCAGCGTAGATGGTCAGAATCAGCCCCAGCATTTT. V and J are TRBV9 and TRBJ1-5, with D hard to call. Germline CDR1 reads SGDLS; CDR2 reads YYNGEE. The ends were cut back, 0 bases at V and 4 bases at J, with 8 bases in the middle. This CDR3 has 14 residues.

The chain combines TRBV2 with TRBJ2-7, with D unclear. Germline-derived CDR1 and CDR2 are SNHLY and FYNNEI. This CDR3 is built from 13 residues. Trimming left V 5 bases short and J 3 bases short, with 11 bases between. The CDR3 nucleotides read TGTGCCAGCAGTCCCGCTGGGCGCTACGAGCAGTACTTC. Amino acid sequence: CASSPAGRYEQYF. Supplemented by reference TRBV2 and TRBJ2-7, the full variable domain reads EPEVTQTPSHQVTQMGQEVILRCVPISNHLYFYWYRQILGQKVEFLVSFYNNEISEKSEIFDDQFSVERPDGSNFTLKIRSTKLEDSAMYFCASSPAGRYEQYFGPGTRLTVT.

This chain's CDR3 is CASSVGAFDNEQFF. CDR3 coding DNA: TGTGCCAGCAGTGTGGGGGCCTTCGATAATGAGCAGTTCTTC. This rearrangement joins TRBV6-1 to TRBJ2-1, with D possibly being TRBD1 (6 bases). The germline V and J ends were trimmed by 4 bases and 7 bases, with 14 bases remaining between them. This CDR3 is 14 amino acids long. Germline V gives CDR1 MNHNS, CDR2 SASEGT.

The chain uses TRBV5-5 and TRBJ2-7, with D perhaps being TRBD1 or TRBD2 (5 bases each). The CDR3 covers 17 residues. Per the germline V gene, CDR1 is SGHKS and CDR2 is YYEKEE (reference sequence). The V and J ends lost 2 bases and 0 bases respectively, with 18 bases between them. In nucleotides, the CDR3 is TGTGCCAGCAGCTTAGGTTTGGGACGTGCGAGCTCCTACGAGCAGTACTTC. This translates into CASSLGLGRASSYEQYF.

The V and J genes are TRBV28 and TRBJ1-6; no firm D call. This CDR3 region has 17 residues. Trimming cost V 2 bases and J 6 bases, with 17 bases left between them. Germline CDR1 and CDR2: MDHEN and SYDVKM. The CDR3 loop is CASSLRAPQIPNSPLHF. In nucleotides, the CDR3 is TGTGCCAGCAGTTTAAGGGCGCCCCAGATCCCTAATTCACCCCTCCACTTT.

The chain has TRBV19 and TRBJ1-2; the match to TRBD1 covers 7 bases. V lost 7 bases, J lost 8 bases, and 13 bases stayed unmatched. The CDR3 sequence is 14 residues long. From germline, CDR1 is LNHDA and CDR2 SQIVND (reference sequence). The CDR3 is CASKWDSLNGGYTF. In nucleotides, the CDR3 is TGTGCCAGTAAGTGGGACAGCCTAAACGGAGGCTACACCTTC. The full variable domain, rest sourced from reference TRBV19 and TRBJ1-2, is DGGITQSPKYLFRKEGQNVTLSCEQNLNHDAMYWYRQDPGQGLRLIYYSQIVNDFQKGDIAEGYSVSREKKESFPLTVTSAQKNPTAFYLCASKWDSLNGGYTFGSGTRLTVV.

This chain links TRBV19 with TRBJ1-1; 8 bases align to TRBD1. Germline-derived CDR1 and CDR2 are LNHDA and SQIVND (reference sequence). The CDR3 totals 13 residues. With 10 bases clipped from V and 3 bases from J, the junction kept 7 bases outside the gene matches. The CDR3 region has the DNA TGTGCCACTGGGACAGGAGACTACACTGAAGCTTTCTTT. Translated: CATGTGDYTEAFF.

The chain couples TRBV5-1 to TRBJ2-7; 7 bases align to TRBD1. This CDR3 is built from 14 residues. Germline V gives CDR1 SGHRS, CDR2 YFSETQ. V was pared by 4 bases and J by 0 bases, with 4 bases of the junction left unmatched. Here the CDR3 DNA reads TGCGCCAGCAGCCGACAGGGAAGCTCCTACGAGCAGTACTTC. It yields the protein CASSRQGSSYEQYF. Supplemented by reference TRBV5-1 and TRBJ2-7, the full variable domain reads KAGVTQTPRYLIKTRGQQVTLSCSPISGHRSVSWYQQTPGQGLQFLFEYFSETQRNKGNFPGRFSGRQFSNSRSEMNVSTLELGDSALYLCASSRQGSSYEQYFGPGTRLTVT.

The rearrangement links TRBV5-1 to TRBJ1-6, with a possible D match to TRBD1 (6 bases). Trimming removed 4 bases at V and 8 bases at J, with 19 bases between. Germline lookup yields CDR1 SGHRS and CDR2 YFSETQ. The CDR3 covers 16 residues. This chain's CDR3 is CASSPRGGTRDSPLHF. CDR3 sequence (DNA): TGCGCCAGCAGCCCGAGGGGGGGGACGAGGGATTCACCCCTCCACTTT.

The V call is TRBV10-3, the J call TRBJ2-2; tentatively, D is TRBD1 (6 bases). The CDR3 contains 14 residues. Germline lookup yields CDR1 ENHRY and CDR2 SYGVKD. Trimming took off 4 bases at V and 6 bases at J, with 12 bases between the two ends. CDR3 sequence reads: CAISGPQGAGELFF. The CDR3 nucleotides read TGTGCCATCAGTGGCCCACAGGGTGCCGGGGAGCTGTTTTTT.

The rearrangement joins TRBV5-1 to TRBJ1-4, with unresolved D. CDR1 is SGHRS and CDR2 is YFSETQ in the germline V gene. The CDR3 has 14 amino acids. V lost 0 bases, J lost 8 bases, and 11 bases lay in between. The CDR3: CASSLEQPQEKLFF. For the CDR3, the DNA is TGCGCCAGCAGCTTGGAACAGCCCCAGGAAAAACTGTTTTTT.

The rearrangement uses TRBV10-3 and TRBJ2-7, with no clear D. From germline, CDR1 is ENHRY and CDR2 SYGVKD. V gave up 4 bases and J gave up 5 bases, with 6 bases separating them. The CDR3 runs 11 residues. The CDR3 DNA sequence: TGTGCCATCAGTGGATCGGACGAGCAGTACTTC. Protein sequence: CAISGSDEQYF.

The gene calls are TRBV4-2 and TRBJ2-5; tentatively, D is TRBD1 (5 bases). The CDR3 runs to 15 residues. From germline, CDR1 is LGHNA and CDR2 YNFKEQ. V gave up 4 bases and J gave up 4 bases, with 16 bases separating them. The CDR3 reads CASSLSDTTGETQYF. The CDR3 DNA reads TGTGCCAGCAGCCTTTCGGACACGACCGGAGAGACCCAGTACTTC.

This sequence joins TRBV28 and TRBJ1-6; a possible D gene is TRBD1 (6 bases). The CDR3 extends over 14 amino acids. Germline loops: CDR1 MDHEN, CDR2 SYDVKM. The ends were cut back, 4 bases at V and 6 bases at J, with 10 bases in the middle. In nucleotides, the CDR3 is TGTGCCAGCAGTTCGGGGACACCTAATTCACCCCTCCACTTT. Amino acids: CASSSGTPNSPLHF.

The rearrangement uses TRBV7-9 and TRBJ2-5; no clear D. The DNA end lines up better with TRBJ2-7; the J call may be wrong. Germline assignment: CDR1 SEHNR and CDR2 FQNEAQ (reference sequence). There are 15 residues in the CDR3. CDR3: CASSLAIAGPYEQYF. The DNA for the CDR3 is TGTGCCAGCAGCTTAGCGATCGCAGGTCCTTACGAGCAGTACTTC.

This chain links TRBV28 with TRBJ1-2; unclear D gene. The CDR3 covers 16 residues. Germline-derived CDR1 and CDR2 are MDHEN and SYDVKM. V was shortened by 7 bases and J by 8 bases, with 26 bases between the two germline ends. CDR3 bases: TGTGCCAGCACCTTGGTTTCGGGCAGTTCTCCTCGGGGCTACACCTTC. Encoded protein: CASTLVSGSSPRGYTF.

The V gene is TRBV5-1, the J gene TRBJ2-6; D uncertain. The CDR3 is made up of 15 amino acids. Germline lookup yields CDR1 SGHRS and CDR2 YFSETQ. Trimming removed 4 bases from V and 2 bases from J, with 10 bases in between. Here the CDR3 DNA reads TGCGCCAGCAGCCGGTTGGAAACTGGGGCCAACGTCCTGACTTTC. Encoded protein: CASSRLETGANVLTF.

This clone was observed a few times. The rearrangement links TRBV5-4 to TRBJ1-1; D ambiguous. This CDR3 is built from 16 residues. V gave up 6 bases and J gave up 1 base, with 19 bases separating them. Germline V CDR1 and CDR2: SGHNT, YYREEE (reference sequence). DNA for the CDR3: TGTGCCAGCATCACGCGAGGTGAAATGGGGAACACTGAAGCTTTCTTT. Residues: CASITRGEMGNTEAFF.

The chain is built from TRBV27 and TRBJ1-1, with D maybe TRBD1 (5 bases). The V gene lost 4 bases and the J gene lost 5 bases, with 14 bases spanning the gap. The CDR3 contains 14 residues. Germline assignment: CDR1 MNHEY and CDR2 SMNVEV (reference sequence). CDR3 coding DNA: TGTGCCAGCAGTTGGGCGGGGGGAGGGACTGAAGCTTTCTTT. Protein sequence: CASSWAGGGTEAFF.

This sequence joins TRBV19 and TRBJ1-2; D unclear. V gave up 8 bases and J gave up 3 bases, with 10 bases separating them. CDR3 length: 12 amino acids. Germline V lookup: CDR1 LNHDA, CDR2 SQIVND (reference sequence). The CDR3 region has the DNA TGTGCCAGTCAGCGGGCAGACTATGGCTACACCTTC. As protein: CASQRADYGYTF. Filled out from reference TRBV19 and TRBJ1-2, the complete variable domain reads DGGITQSPKYLFRKEGQNVTLSCEQNLNHDAMYWYRQDPGQGLRLIYYSQIVNDFQKGDIAEGYSVSREKKESFPLTVTSAQKNPTAFYLCASQRADYGYTFGSGTRLTVV.

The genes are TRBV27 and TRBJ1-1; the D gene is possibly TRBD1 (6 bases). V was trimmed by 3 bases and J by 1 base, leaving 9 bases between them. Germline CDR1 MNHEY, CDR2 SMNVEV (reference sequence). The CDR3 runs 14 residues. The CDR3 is CASSLGGGNTEAFF. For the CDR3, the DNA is TGTGCCAGCAGTTTGGGGGGCGGGAACACTGAAGCTTTCTTT.

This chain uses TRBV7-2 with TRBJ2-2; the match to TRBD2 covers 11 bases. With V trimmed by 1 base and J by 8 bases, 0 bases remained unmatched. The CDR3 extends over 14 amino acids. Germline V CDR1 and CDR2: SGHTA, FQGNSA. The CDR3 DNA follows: TGTGCCAGCAGCTTAGGGACTAGCGGGGGGGAGCTGTTTTTT. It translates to CASSLGTSGGELFF. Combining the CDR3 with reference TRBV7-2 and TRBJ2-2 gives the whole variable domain GAGVSQSPSNKVTEKGKDVELRCDPISGHTALYWYRQSLGQGLEFLIYFQGNSAPDKSGLPSDRFSAERTGGSVSTLTIQRTQQEDSAVYLCASSLGTSGGELFFGEGSRLTVL.

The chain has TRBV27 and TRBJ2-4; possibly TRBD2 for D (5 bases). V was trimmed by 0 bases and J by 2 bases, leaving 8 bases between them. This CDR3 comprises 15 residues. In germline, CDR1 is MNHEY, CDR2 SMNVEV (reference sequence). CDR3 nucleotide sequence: TGTGCCAGCAGTTTATCTAGCGTTCCCAAAAACATTCAGTACTTC. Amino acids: CASSLSSVPKNIQYF.

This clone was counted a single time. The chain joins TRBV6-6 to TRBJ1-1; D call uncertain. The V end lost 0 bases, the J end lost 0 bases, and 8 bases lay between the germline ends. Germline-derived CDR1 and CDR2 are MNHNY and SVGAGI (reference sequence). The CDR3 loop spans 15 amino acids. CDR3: CASSYSGSMNTEAFF. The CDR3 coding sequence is TGTGCCAGCAGTTACTCCGGGTCCATGAACACTGAAGCTTTCTTT.

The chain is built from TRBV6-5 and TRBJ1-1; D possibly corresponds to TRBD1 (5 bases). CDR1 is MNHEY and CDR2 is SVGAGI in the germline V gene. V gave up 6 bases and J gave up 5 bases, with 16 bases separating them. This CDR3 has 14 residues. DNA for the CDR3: TGTGCCAGCAGCCGGGGGACGTCAGGGACTGAAGCTTTCTTT. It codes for CASSRGTSGTEAFF.

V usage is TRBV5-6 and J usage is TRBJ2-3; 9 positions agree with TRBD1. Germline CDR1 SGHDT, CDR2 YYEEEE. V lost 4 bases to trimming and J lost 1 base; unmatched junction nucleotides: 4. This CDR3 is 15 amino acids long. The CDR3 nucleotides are TGTGCCAGCAGCGGCCGGACAGGGGGCACAGATACGCAGTATTTT. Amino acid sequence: CASSGRTGGTDTQYF.

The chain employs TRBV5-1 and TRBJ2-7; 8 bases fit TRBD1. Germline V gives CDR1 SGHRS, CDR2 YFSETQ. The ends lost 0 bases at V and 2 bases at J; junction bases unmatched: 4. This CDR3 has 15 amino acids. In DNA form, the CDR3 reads TGCGCCAGCAGCTTGGGGCAGGGGGCCGCCTACGAGCAGTACTTC. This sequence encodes CASSLGQGAAYEQYF.